These 10 T cell receptor beta chains came from one sample sequenced in a study of a mutant IDH1 vaccine in newly diagnosed glioma. These receptors lack a known antigen. Time point denoted: week 47, end of study. Every single dose of the vaccine, 300 ug of mutant IDH1 20-mer peptide, came with topical imiquimod. Profiled with immunoSEQ multiplex PCR; TCRdb holds only in-frame clones, not every one. The sample holds approximately 52,000 clones; more than 75% are singletons and the top ten take 4.9%. Sequencing was performed on PBMCs, taken from a glioma patient whose treatment included an IDH1 peptide vaccine. The receptors derive from a woman in her thirties or forties with glioma. Some clones in this sample may be carry-over from other donors' samples.

The chain combines TRBV5-1 with TRBJ2-3; 7 nucleotides agree with TRBD2. Trimming cost V 2 bases and J 3 bases; bases outside gene matches: 9. The CDR3 contains 16 residues. From germline, CDR1 is SGHRS and CDR2 YFSETQ. This chain's CDR3 is CASSFPLVGGTDTQYF. DNA for the CDR3: TGCGCCAGCAGCTTCCCTCTCGTGGGGGGGACAGATACGCAGTATTTT.

V usage is TRBV11-3 and J usage is TRBJ2-6; possibly TRBD2 for D (6 bases). V was cut by 0 bases and J by 0 bases, with 15 bases left in between. CDR1 and CDR2 (germline): SGHNT, YENEEA. The CDR3 is 19 residues long. CDR3 protein: CASSLDSTRSGSGANVLTF. The CDR3 nucleotides read TGTGCCAGCAGCTTAGATTCGACACGTAGCGGCTCTGGGGCCAACGTCCTGACTTTC.

The chain joins TRBV4-3 to TRBJ2-7, with D possibly being TRBD1 (6 bases). CDR1 is LGHNA and CDR2 is YSLEER in the germline V gene. The CDR3 sequence is 14 residues long. V was shortened by 0 bases and J by 4 bases, with 10 bases between the two germline ends. CDR3 coding DNA: TGCGCCAGCAGCCAAGACAGGGGAAATTACGAGCAGTACTTC. Protein product: CASSQDRGNYEQYF.

The chain employs TRBV6-1 and TRBJ2-3, with 9 bases identical to TRBD1. The CDR3 is 15 residues long. The V gene end was trimmed by 6 bases and the J gene end by 2 bases; junction bases not matched to a gene: 6. CDR1 and CDR2 (germline): MNHNS, SASEGT. The CDR3 here is CASSLDRGSTDTQYF. The CDR3 DNA is TGTGCCAGCAGCCTCGACAGGGGGTCCACAGATACGCAGTATTTT.

The chain combines TRBV10-3 with TRBJ2-7; weak D call: TRBD1 (5 bases). The CDR3 runs to 13 residues. Trimming cost V 5 bases and J 5 bases, with 13 bases left between them. The germline V gene encodes CDR1 ENHRY and CDR2 SYGVKD. The CDR3 DNA is TGTGCCATCAGTTCTCCAGGGATCGACGAGCAGTACTTC. Its translation: CAISSPGIDEQYF.

The V call is TRBV5-4, the J call TRBJ1-2, with D unresolved. The V gene's germline CDR1 is SGHNT and CDR2 YYREEE (reference sequence). The V gene lost 4 bases and the J gene lost 3 bases, with 16 bases spanning the gap. The CDR3 runs to 15 residues. The CDR3 loop is CASSLDWASDYGYTF. CDR3 nucleotide sequence: TGTGCCAGCAGCCTCGACTGGGCCTCGGACTATGGCTACACCTTC.

In its sample, this clone was seen once. The J gene is TRBJ1-4, the V gene TRBV7-9; tentative D call: TRBD1 (5 bases). CDR3 size: 14 residues. CDR1 and CDR2 (germline): SEHNR, FQNEAQ (reference sequence). Trimming shortened V by 4 bases and J by 5 bases, and 11 bases separated the two germline ends. The CDR3 loop reads CASSSSGANEKLFF. Written as DNA, the CDR3 is TGTGCCAGCAGCTCCTCTGGGGCCAATGAAAAACTGTTTTTT.

V usage is TRBV6-5 and J usage is TRBJ2-5, with D perhaps matching TRBD2 (5 bases). The CDR3 has 14 residues. Per germline, CDR1 MNHEY and CDR2 SVGAGI. Trimming pared 5 bases from V and 1 base from J, leaving 11 bases between. For the CDR3, the DNA is TGTGCCAGCAGTACTAGTCTCACCCAAGAGACCCAGTACTTC. Translation: CASSTSLTQETQYF.

The J gene is TRBJ2-1, the V gene TRBV30; maybe TRBD2 (7 bases). Germline values: CDR1 GTSNPN, CDR2 SVGIG (reference sequence). V lost 7 bases and J lost 0, with 16 bases in between. The CDR3 extends over 15 amino acids. CDR3 amino acids: CASQRGGSSYNEQFF. As DNA, the CDR3 is TGTGCCTCCCAGAGGGGGGGAAGCTCCTACAATGAGCAGTTCTTC.

The rearrangement uses TRBV7-2 and TRBJ2-1, with a tentative D call TRBD2 (6 bases). From germline, CDR1 is SGHTA and CDR2 FQGNSA. The V end lost 0 bases, the J end lost 9 bases, and 15 bases lay between the germline ends. This CDR3 is 15 amino acids long. CDR3 bases: TGTGCCAGCAGCTTAGCGGTGACTAGTGTGGTTGAGCAGTTCTTC. It is translated as CASSLAVTSVVEQFF. The full variable domain, with the rest looked up from reference TRBV7-2 and TRBJ2-1, is GAGVSQSPSNKVTEKGKDVELRCDPISGHTALYWYRQSLGQGLEFLIYFQGNSAPDKSGLPSDRFSAERTGGSVSTLTIQRTQQEDSAVYLCASSLAVTSVVEQFFGPGTRLTVL.